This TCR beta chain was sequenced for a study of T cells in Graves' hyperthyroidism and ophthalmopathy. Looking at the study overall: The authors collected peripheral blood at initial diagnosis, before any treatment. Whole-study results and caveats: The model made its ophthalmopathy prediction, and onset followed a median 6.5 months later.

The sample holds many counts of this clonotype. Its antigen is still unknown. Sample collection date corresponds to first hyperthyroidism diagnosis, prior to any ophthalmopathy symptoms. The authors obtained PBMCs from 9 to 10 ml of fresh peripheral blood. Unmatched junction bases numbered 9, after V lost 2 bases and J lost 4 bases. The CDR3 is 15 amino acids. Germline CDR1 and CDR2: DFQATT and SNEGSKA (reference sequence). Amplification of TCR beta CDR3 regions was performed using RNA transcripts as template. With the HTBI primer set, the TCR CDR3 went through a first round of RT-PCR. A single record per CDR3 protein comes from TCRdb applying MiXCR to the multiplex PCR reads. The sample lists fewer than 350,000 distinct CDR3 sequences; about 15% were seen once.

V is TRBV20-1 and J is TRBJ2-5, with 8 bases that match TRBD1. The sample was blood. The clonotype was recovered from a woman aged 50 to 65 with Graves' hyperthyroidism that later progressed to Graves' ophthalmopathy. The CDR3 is CSARLAGQVRETQYF. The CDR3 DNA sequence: TGCAGTGCTAGATTGGCGGGACAGGTCAGAGAGACCCAGTACTTC.